The following is a T cell receptor (beta chain) sequence with its context. This clonotype was observed many times. There is no known antigen for this receptor. No much larger clone exists at a distance of one base, and base qualities are not known. The data were taken from a study of T-cell reconstitution after alpha-beta-depleted transplantation in children (dated by TCRdb to 2016 to 2017). Concerning the study at large: Using TCR repertoire profiling, the study followed T-cell immune reconstitution in a quantitative way in children after TCRalphabeta/CD19-depleted allogeneic hematopoietic cell transplantation. The study at large found these results: In some patients, the high TCRbeta diversity seen at day 60 was put down to recipient T cells and intrathymic progenitors that had survived conditioning. The frequencies of hyperexpanded clones fell over the following months, and after one year, T-cell counts and TCRbeta diversity were mostly attributed to newly produced T cells. The apparently early alphabetaT-cell count recovery about two months after transplant was reportedly dependent on only several hundred rapidly expanded clones derived from non-depleted graft cells.

Trimming takes 2 bases from V and 7 bases from J, and the germline ends sit 6 bases apart. From a lookup of the germline V gene, CDR1 and CDR2 are MNHEY and SVGAGI. The CDR3, cysteine through phenylalanine, is 12 amino acids long. The read is trimmed to its CDR3 DNA, 36 bases read in frame from base 1. The library came from PCR. The sequencer listed for this sample is Illumina HiSeq 2500. TCR library preparation used molecular barcoding, with unique molecular identifiers applied to normalize quantification of the TCRbeta repertoire. TCRdb handled the public reads itself, with Q25 trimming in fastp and clone calling in MiXCR, and kept productive beta chains. Each CDR3 protein gets just one entry, which takes the most common genes and DNA from the rows behind it. This sample comprises fewer than 750,000 distinct CDR3 sequences, about 21% of them detected only once. Of the sample, 13% to 15% falls within the top ten clones.

In light of the paper, this sample's treatment or condition label describes: allogeneic hematopoietic cell transplantation with graft depleted of TCRalphabeta T cells and CD19 B cells. The transplant recipients were children given TCRalphabeta/CD19-depleted allogeneic hematopoietic cell grafts. The chain employs TRBV6-5 and TRBJ2-1; a confident D gene designation cannot be given. This clonotype was sampled from a boy less than two years old who had a stem cell transplant for acute myeloid leukemia, so the T cells may come from the graft donor. The sequences come from PBMCs, mostly from graft donor cells, collected 360 days after TCRalphabeta/CD19-depleted stem cell transplant. The CDR3: CASSYNGNEQFF. In nucleotide form, the sequence is TGTGCCAGCAGTTACAATGGAAATGAGCAGTTCTTC.